The clone carrying this TCR beta chain appeared a single time. Researchers amplified the TCR beta CDR3 regions from RNA transcripts. First-round RT-PCR of the TCR CDR3 relied on the HTBI primer set. TCRdb reprocessed the multiplex PCR reads with MiXCR, giving one entry per CDR3 protein. The table includes 360,000 or so distinct CDR3 sequences, approximately 16% detected once. J was trimmed by 11 bases and V by 0 bases; bases with no gene match: 8. Germline V gene sequence: CDR1 WNHNN, CDR2 SYGVQD (reference sequence). The CDR3 has 15 residues. This specimen comes from a study of T cells in Graves' hyperthyroidism and ophthalmopathy.

This chain connects TRBV10-1 to TRBJ2-1, with 9 bases identical to TRBD2. Sequencing was carried out using blood. This receptor was taken from a woman aged 60 to 75 with Graves' ophthalmopathy. CDR3 in amino acids: CASSESTGLAMKQFF. DNA of the CDR3: TGCGCCAGCAGTGAGTCGACGGGACTAGCCATGAAGCAGTTCTTC.